The rows below give T cell receptor beta chains drawn from one sample of a study of cytomegalovirus exposure and HLA in healthy donors. Sequencing used immunoSEQ multiplex PCR; TCRdb keeps in-frame clones, though not all of them. This sample's table reports about 53,000 clones. The sample comprised PBMCs. The receptors come from a man aged 18 to 30 in good health and CMV-seropositive. The CDR3 runs from the conserved cysteine through the conserved F or W. D genes are given only for firm matches.

V	D	J	DNA	CDR3
TRBV6-6	NA	TRBJ2-1	TGTGCCAGCAGACTACCAGCCCAGGGGTGGAGGGAGCAGTTCTTC	CASRLPAQGWREQFF
TRBV6-1	NA	TRBJ2-7	TGTGCCAGCAGTACCTCCACGGGGGGCCAATACGAGCAGTACTTC	CASSTSTGGQYEQYF
TRBV5-6	NA	TRBJ2-1	TGTGCCAGCAGCTTGGACAGGGAACGGCAGTTCTTC	CASSLDRERQFF
TRBV29-1	NA	TRBJ1-1	TGCAGCGTTGAATCTGAAGGGGAGGGGGAGTTAACTGAAGCTTTCTTT	CSVESEGEGELTEAFF
TRBV10-3	TRBD1	TRBJ2-1	TGTGCCATCAGTGACGGGACAGGAGTCCTCCGGGAACAGTTCTTC	CAISDGTGVLREQFF
TRBV28	NA	TRBJ2-3	TGTGCCAGCAGTAAAAAGAAGAGTTCTAGCACAGATACGCAGTATTTT	CASSKKKSSSTDTQYF
TRBV10-2	TRBD1	TRBJ1-2	TGCGCCAGCAGTGAAGACAGGGGGTATGGCTACACCTTC	CASSEDRGYGYTF
TRBV7-2	TRBD1	TRBJ1-2	TGTGCCAGCAGCTTATCCGGACAGGGGAATGGCTACACCTTC	CASSLSGQGNGYTF
TRBV7-9	NA	TRBJ1-3	TGTGCCAGCAGCTTCGATGGGAGCTCTGGAAACACCATATATTTT	CASSFDGSSGNTIYF
TRBV6-5	TRBD2	TRBJ2-1	TGTGCCAGCACCCGACGGACTAGCGGGATTAATGAGCAGTTCTTC	CASTRRTSGINEQFF
TRBV7-9	NA	TRBJ2-7	TGTGCCAGCAGCTTAGCGTCCTCCTACGAGCAGTACTTC	CASSLASSYEQYF
TRBV6-1	TRBD1	TRBJ2-1	TGTGCCAGCAGCGACGGACAGGGGCGCCGCAATGAGCAGTTCTTC	CASSDGQGRRNEQFF
TRBV5-1	NA	TRBJ1-2	TGCGCCAGCAGGTCTGGGGGCTTGGGCTACACCTTC	CASRSGGLGYTF
TRBV4-1	TRBD2	TRBJ2-1	TGCGCCAGCAGCCAAGGGCTAGCGGGAGTCCACACCTACAATGAGCAGTTCTTC	CASSQGLAGVHTYNEQFF
TRBV5-1	TRBD1	TRBJ2-1	TGCGCCAGCTCAGGCGGGACAGGGATAACCGTAGGGGACAATGAGCAGTTCTTC	CASSGGTGITVGDNEQFF
TRBV30	NA	TRBJ2-7	TGTGCCTGGAATCCAGGGACCTACGAGCAGTACTTC	CAWNPGTYEQYF
TRBV7-8	NA	TRBJ1-2	TGTGCCAGCAGCTTAGACAGTAACTATGGCTACACCTTC	CASSLDSNYGYTF
TRBV27	NA	TRBJ1-2	TGTGCCAGCAGTTTAGGTCCAGGGGACACCTATGGCTACACCTTC	CASSLGPGDTYGYTF
TRBV28	NA	TRBJ2-1	TGTGCCAGCAGTCCCGGGACAAGATACAATGAGCAGTTCTTC	CASSPGTRYNEQFF
TRBV30	TRBD1	TRBJ2-7	TGTGCCTGGAGTGACGGCATAAGGACAGGGGGTTCCGACGAGCAGTACTTC	CAWSDGIRTGGSDEQYF
TRBV6-6	TRBD2	TRBJ2-1	TGTGCCAGCAGTTACGGGACTAGCGGTGGGAATGAGCAGTTCTTC	CASSYGTSGGNEQFF
TRBV29-1	NA	TRBJ2-6	TGCAGCGCCTCACCAGGAGGCGGTGGGGCCAACGTCCTGACTTTC	CSASPGGGGANVLTF
TRBV7-9	TRBD1	TRBJ2-2	TGTGCCAGCACCAGACAGGGGGCCGAAACCGGGGAGCTGTTTTTT	CASTRQGAETGELFF